This T cell receptor (beta chain) was found in a study of OX40 agonist ivuxolimab in advanced cancers. Study as a whole: Patients received the agonistic anti-OX40 (CD134) antibody ivuxolimab.

This clone was observed once. Its antigen remains unidentified. The CDR3 is 14 amino acids. In germline, CDR1 is SNHLY, CDR2 FYNNEI. J was trimmed by 4 bases and V by 7 bases; bases with no gene match: 8. Study-wide results and limits: The study observed clonal expansion of CD4+ and CD8+ blood T cells by week 6 at 0.1 to 3.0 mg/kg. It was not determined which antigens were specifically recognized by the peripheral T cells that had undergone clonal expansion. At 0.1-3.0 mg/kg, partial responders had clonal expansion among the lowest observed.

Using immunoSEQ multiplex PCR, the repertoire was profiled, and TCRdb retains in-frame clones only, with some absent. The sample records tens of thousands of clones, approximately 87% being singletons. The V and J genes are TRBV2 and TRBJ1-1; the match to TRBD1 covers 8 bases. The sample was CD4+ or CD8+ T cells sorted from blood, taken in a trial of the OX40 agonist ivuxolimab. This TCR derives from an adult with an advanced solid tumor such as melanoma, head and neck, liver or kidney cancer. The CDR3 here is CASTGQGRSTEAFF. The CDR3 coding sequence is TGTGCCAGCACTGGACAGGGCAGGAGCACTGAAGCTTTCTTT.